Sequencing of this T cell receptor (beta chain) was carried out in a study of regulatory T cells in long-lasting Graves disease. Whole-study findings and limits: Favored usage of TRBV28, TRBJ1-2 and TRBJ2-5 was recorded in persistent disease.

Time point meaning: persistent/refractory GD, antithyroid drugs over 5 years with positive TRAb. Preparation of the TCR library used RNA extracted from PBMCs. There are a few counts of this clonotype. Its antigen remains unknown. Construction of the TCR beta libraries employed iRepertoire HTBI primers in conjunction with Arm-PCR of CDR3 regions. TCRdb used MiXCR to reprocess the multiplex PCR reads, holding one entry per CDR3 protein. The sample yields a few hundred thousand distinct CDR3 sequences, 23% seen once. CDR3 size: 18 residues. Trimming cost V 5 bases and J 7 bases; bases outside gene matches: 21. CDR1 DFQATT and CDR2 SNEGSKA come from the germline V gene (reference sequence).

The sequence derives from a female donor with Graves disease. This sequence joins TRBV20-1 and TRBJ2-5; 11 bases line up with TRBD2. The sequenced sample was peripheral blood mononuclear cells (PBMCs), obtained when the disease was refractory, from a patient treated with antithyroid drugs. The CDR3 region has the DNA TGCAGTGCTCGGAGACTAGCGGGAATCCCTAGGGCGGAAATGACCCAGTACTTC. It codes for CSARRLAGIPRAEMTQYF.